Given below is one TCR beta chain in context. This sample was included in a study of cytomegalovirus exposure and HLA in healthy donors. There are 14 residues in the CDR3. Per the germline V gene, CDR1 is MNHEY and CDR2 is SVGAGI. Trimming pared 4 bases from V and 5 bases from J, leaving 14 bases between. Primers: 60 Vbeta forward and 13 Jbeta reverse. The protocol was immunoSEQ multiplex PCR, while the TCRdb copy is restricted to in-frame clones and leaves out a portion. The table includes about 70,000 clones, 70% to 75% detected once. The receptor comes from a human donor in good health. Sample: PBMCs. The V and J genes are TRBV6-5 and TRBJ2-5; D possibly corresponds to TRBD2 (6 bases). DNA for the CDR3: TGTGCCAGCAGTTCCATTTCCGGGAGCGAGACCCAGTACTTC. Protein sequence: CASSSISGSETQYF.